The sequence of this T cell receptor beta chain was determined in a study of early T cells in non-severe SARS-CoV-2 infection. About the research overall: The authors sequenced bulk RNA from unsorted whole blood, leaving chains unpaired.

The CDR3 totals 12 residues. V was clipped by 6 bases and J by 6 bases, with 12 bases between them. Individual cDNA molecules received unique molecular identifiers during library preparation. TCRdb processed the 5' RACE reads anew with MiXCR; each CDR3 protein has one entry. The sample contains tens of thousands of distinct CDR3 sequences, around 9.3% of which appear only once. This clonotype was recorded a few times. This specimen consisted of whole blood, obtained at baseline. The V gene is TRBV12-3 or TRBV12-4, the J gene TRBJ2-7; TRBD1 or TRBD2 may be the D gene (5 bases each). The sequence derives from an adult who was a healthcare worker with PCR-confirmed SARS-CoV-2 infection or an uninfected control (not recorded which). The CDR3 sequence is CASSLDGGEQYF. CDR3 DNA: TGTGCCAGCAGCCTAGATGGGGGCGAGCAGTACTTC.